This entry features one T cell receptor (beta chain) sequence. The source of the sample is a study of blood T cell repertoires in COVID-19. Background on the study: Collection of acute and convalescent COVID-19 samples took place in the United States, Italy and Spain. PBMCs, B-cell-depleted T cells, or T cells were the source of the cDNA or gDNA that made up the material.

With V trimmed by 0 bases and J by 0 bases, 8 bases remained unmatched. In germline, CDR1 is SGHDT, CDR2 YYEEEE. The CDR3 sequence is 17 residues long. Per the original methods: Using reference gene primer amplification, nucleated cell counts were estimated. This table comes from immunoSEQ multiplex PCR, and its TCRdb copy is limited to in-frame clones, with some not included. V and J calls and clone size are those listed in that table; D and trimming were worked out from the DNA. Altogether about 81,000 clones are present, less than 85% being singletons, with the ten largest covering about an eighth.

The genes are TRBV5-6 and TRBJ2-7, with 8 nucleotides matching TRBD1. The source is a human donor in a cohort sampled during active COVID-19. Sample: peripheral blood. The chain's CDR3 is CASSLVAGTGLSYEQYF. CDR3 nucleotide sequence: TGTGCCAGCAGCTTGGTTGCGGGGACAGGACTCTCCTACGAGCAGTACTTC.